This T cell receptor (beta chain) comes out of a study of PD-1 blockade in mismatch repair-deficient tumors. Study information: Enrolled about 2013-2016, patients had progressing, pretreated mismatch repair-deficient cancers of about a dozen types. The study's findings and limits: After pembrolizumab, tumor-resident clones rose rapidly, then generally contracted before radiologic responses.

With regard to this clone: Its antigen remains unknown.

Per the germline V gene, CDR1 is SGHAT and CDR2 is FQNNGV. V trimming: 1 base; J trimming: 6 bases; junction bases outside the gene matches: 9. This CDR3 has 15 residues. TCRdb's table, derived via immunoSEQ multiplex PCR, lists solely in-frame clones and lacks some. This table has just under 80,000 clones, 65% to 85% appearing once. All patients were mismatch repair deficient, assessed by either PCR or immunohistochemistry. This receptor was taken from an adult with mismatch repair-deficient cancer. Material: peripheral blood, obtained 44 weeks after starting pembrolizumab. This chain uses TRBV11-2 with TRBJ2-7; 7 positions agree with TRBD2. Here the CDR3 DNA reads TGTGCCAGCAGCTTAGGGCTTGCGGGAGCTGGCGAGCAGTACTTC. Protein: CASSLGLAGAGEQYF.